Below, one T cell receptor beta chain is given with its context. Germline values: CDR1 LNHNV, CDR2 YYDKDF (reference sequence). V shed 3 bases and J 0 bases; nucleotides not matched to a gene: 11. The CDR3 sequence is 19 residues long. Some clones are missing from TCRdb's copy, which holds only in-frame ones; the method was immunoSEQ multiplex PCR. The table lists about 360,000 clones, roughly 89% of them singletons. The data belong to a study of cytomegalovirus exposure and HLA in healthy donors. The sequence came from a woman between 18 and 29 years old in good health and CMV-seronegative. The sequencing sample was made of PBMCs. This chain connects TRBV15 to TRBJ2-1, with 10 bases fitting TRBD2. In nucleotides, the CDR3 is TGTGCCACCAGCAGCCTTTCGAGCGGGAGGGGGGGCTCCTACAATGAGCAGTTCTTC. Its protein is CATSSLSSGRGGSYNEQFF.